This is a list of T cell receptor beta chains from one sample in a study of T cell responses to AZD1222 COVID-19 vaccine. Sequencing used immunoSEQ multiplex PCR; TCRdb keeps in-frame clones, though not all of them. Seen here are approximately 88,000 clones, roughly 91% observed once, and the top ten hold approximately 5.2%. The sequenced sample was peripheral blood, obtained 28 days after the second AZD1222 dose. The receptors stem from an adult who received the AZD1222 COVID-19 vaccine. CDR3s include the opening cysteine and the closing phenylalanine or tryptophan. A D gene is named only where the DNA matches it firmly. Clone size is stated in some rows and not others, as once, few, many or a class when expanded.

clone_size: .
v_call: TRBV7-9
j_call: TRBJ1-1
d_call: .
cdr3_nt: TGTGCCAGCAGCTTCCAAGGGGGAATGAACACTGAAGCTTTCTTT
cdr3_aa: CASSFQGGMNTEAFF

clone_size: .
v_call: TRBV2
j_call: TRBJ1-5
d_call: TRBD1
cdr3_nt: TGTGCCAGCACCCTTATCGGACAGGTGGGGCAGCCCCAGCATTTT
cdr3_aa: CASTLIGQVGQPQHF

clone_size: .
v_call: TRBV4-2
j_call: TRBJ1-5
d_call: .
cdr3_nt: TGTGCCAGCAGCCAAGGTGCAGGGAATAGCAATCAGCCCCAGCATTTT
cdr3_aa: CASSQGAGNSNQPQHF

clone_size: .
v_call: TRBV12-3/TRBV12-4
j_call: TRBJ1-2
d_call: .
cdr3_nt: TGTGCCAGCAGTTTGGGGGAGGACAATGGCTACACCTTC
cdr3_aa: CASSLGEDNGYTF

clone_size: .
v_call: TRBV6-5
j_call: TRBJ1-5
d_call: .
cdr3_nt: TGTGCCAGCACCATGAGCAGGGGCGGAAATCAGCCCCAGCATTTT
cdr3_aa: CASTMSRGGNQPQHF

clone_size: .
v_call: TRBV5-8
j_call: TRBJ1-5
d_call: .
cdr3_nt: TGTGCCAGCAGCTTGGCCCAAGGGATAAGGAATCAGCCCCAGCATTTT
cdr3_aa: CASSLAQGIRNQPQHF

clone_size: .
v_call: TRBV11-2
j_call: TRBJ1-3
d_call: .
cdr3_nt: TGTGCCAGCAGCTTATCGGCCAGTAACTCTGGAAACACCATATATTTT
cdr3_aa: CASSLSASNSGNTIYF

clone_size: .
v_call: TRBV18
j_call: TRBJ2-2
d_call: TRBD2
cdr3_nt: TGTGCCAGCTCACCACCGGGACTAGCTGCCGGGGAGCTGTTTTTT
cdr3_aa: CASSPPGLAAGELFF

clone_size: .
v_call: TRBV19
j_call: TRBJ1-4
d_call: .
cdr3_nt: TGTGCCAGTAGTATCGGACTGAGTGAAAAACTGTTTTTT
cdr3_aa: CASSIGLSEKLFF

clone_size: .
v_call: TRBV5-4
j_call: TRBJ2-1
d_call: TRBD2
cdr3_nt: TGTGCCAGCAGCGCTGCTAGCGGGGGTGTTGATGAGCAGTTCTTC
cdr3_aa: CASSAASGGVDEQFF

clone_size: .
v_call: TRBV6-5
j_call: TRBJ2-3
d_call: .
cdr3_nt: TGTGCCAGCAGCCTATACTGGGAAAGCACAGATACGCAGTATTTT
cdr3_aa: CASSLYWESTDTQYF

clone_size: .
v_call: TRBV27
j_call: TRBJ1-3
d_call: .
cdr3_nt: TGTGCCAGCAGTTTCCGCGGCTCTGGAAACACCATATATTTT
cdr3_aa: CASSFRGSGNTIYF

clone_size: .
v_call: TRBV6-5
j_call: TRBJ1-4
d_call: .
cdr3_nt: TGTGCCAGCAGTACGACAGCTAATGAAAAACTGTTTTTT
cdr3_aa: CASSTTANEKLFF

clone_size: .
v_call: TRBV5-1
j_call: TRBJ2-5
d_call: .
cdr3_nt: TGCGCCAGCAGCTCTGACATTCACCAAGAGACCCAGTACTTC
cdr3_aa: CASSSDIHQETQYF

clone_size: .
v_call: TRBV7-9
j_call: TRBJ2-7
d_call: TRBD1
cdr3_nt: TGTGCCAGCAGCCCTCGGGACAGGGCAGCCGAGCAGTACTTC
cdr3_aa: CASSPRDRAAEQYF

clone_size: .
v_call: TRBV9
j_call: TRBJ1-1
d_call: .
cdr3_nt: TGTGCCAGCAGCGTACAATCGAACACTGAAGCTTTCTTT
cdr3_aa: CASSVQSNTEAFF

clone_size: .
v_call: TRBV7-3
j_call: TRBJ2-5
d_call: .
cdr3_nt: TGTGCCAGCAGCCTCGCGGGACCCCCATACACCCAGTACTTC
cdr3_aa: CASSLAGPPYTQYF

clone_size: .
v_call: TRBV6-1
j_call: TRBJ1-5
d_call: .
cdr3_nt: TGTGCCAGCAGTGGAATACAGGGTATTAGCAATCAGCCCCAGCATTTT
cdr3_aa: CASSGIQGISNQPQHF

clone_size: few
v_call: TRBV15
j_call: TRBJ2-5
d_call: TRBD2
cdr3_nt: TGTGCCACCAGCAGAGATACGGCGGGGGGGCCTAACCAGTACTTC
cdr3_aa: CATSRDTAGGPNQYF

clone_size: .
v_call: TRBV7-2
j_call: TRBJ2-7
d_call: .
cdr3_nt: TGTGCCAGCAGCGCGACAGGCTACGAGCAGTACTTC
cdr3_aa: CASSATGYEQYF

clone_size: .
v_call: TRBV29-1
j_call: TRBJ2-2
d_call: .
cdr3_nt: TGCAGCGTTGAGCGCCAGGGGACGAACACCGGGGAGCTGTTTTTT
cdr3_aa: CSVERQGTNTGELFF

clone_size: .
v_call: TRBV6-1
j_call: TRBJ1-2
d_call: .
cdr3_nt: TGTGCCAGCAGTGAACCAGAGATGGTTGGCTACACCTTC
cdr3_aa: CASSEPEMVGYTF

clone_size: .
v_call: TRBV7-8
j_call: TRBJ1-1
d_call: .
cdr3_nt: TGTGCCAGCAGCTCCTTTGAGAGGCCCACTGAAGCTTTCTTT
cdr3_aa: CASSSFERPTEAFF

clone_size: .
v_call: TRBV5-6
j_call: TRBJ1-4
d_call: .
cdr3_nt: TGTGCCAGCAGCTTGGATAGTGTGGGTGAAGAAAAACTGTTTTTT
cdr3_aa: CASSLDSVGEEKLFF

clone_size: .
v_call: TRBV20-1
j_call: TRBJ1-1
d_call: .
cdr3_nt: TGCAGTGCTAGTACCCGGGGCGGGAACACTGAAGCTTTCTTT
cdr3_aa: CSASTRGGNTEAFF

clone_size: .
v_call: TRBV18
j_call: TRBJ1-2
d_call: TRBD1
cdr3_nt: TGTGCCAGCTCACCAGGAGAAGGGACAGGGGACTATGGCTACACCTTC
cdr3_aa: CASSPGEGTGDYGYTF

clone_size: .
v_call: TRBV3-1/TRBV3-2
j_call: TRBJ2-5
d_call: .
cdr3_nt: TGTGCCAGCAGCCAAGGTCCCCGCCAAGAGACCCAGTACTTC
cdr3_aa: CASSQGPRQETQYF

clone_size: .
v_call: TRBV10-3
j_call: TRBJ2-5
d_call: .
cdr3_nt: TGTGCCATCGCAGAGAACCAAGAGACCCAGTACTTC
cdr3_aa: CAIAENQETQYF